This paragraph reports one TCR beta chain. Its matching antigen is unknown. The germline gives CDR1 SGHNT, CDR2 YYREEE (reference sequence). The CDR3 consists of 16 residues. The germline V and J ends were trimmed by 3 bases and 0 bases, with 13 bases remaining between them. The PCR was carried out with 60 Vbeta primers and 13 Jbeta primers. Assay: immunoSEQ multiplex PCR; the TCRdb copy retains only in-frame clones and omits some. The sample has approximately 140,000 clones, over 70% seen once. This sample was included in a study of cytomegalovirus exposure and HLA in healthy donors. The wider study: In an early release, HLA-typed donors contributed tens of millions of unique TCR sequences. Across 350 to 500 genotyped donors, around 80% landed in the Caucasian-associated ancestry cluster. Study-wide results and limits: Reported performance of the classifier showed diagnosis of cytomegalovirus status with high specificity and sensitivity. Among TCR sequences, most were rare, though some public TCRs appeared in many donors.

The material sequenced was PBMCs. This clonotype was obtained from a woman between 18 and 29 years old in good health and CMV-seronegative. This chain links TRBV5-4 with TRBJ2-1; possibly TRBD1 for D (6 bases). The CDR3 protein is CASSSRQASSYNEQFF. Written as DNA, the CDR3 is TGTGCCAGCAGCTCGCGACAGGCCAGCTCCTACAATGAGCAGTTCTTC.